The 5 T cell receptor beta chains in this list originate from one sample, sequenced in a study of blood T cell repertoires in COVID-19. The protocol was immunoSEQ multiplex PCR, while the TCRdb copy is restricted to in-frame clones and leaves out a portion. The table lists 40,000 to 50,000 clones, 85% to 90% of them singletons. The sequenced material came from peripheral blood. The receptor set was obtained from a human donor in a cohort sampled during active COVID-19.

The gene calls are TRBV7-9 and TRBJ2-5, with D hard to call. CDR3 length: 12 residues. The germline CDR1 and CDR2 sequences are SEHNR and FQNEAQ (reference sequence). V lost 5 bases, J lost 4 bases, and 8 bases lay in between. CDR3 DNA sequence: TGTGCCAGCAGCAGCGATGGAGAGACCCAGTACTTC. It encodes CASSSDGETQYF.

The V call is TRBV9, the J call TRBJ2-1; D perhaps matches TRBD2 (6 bases). Deletions cut 2 bases from V and 6 bases from J, with 9 bases between. This CDR3 has 13 amino acids. Germline V gives CDR1 SGDLS, CDR2 YYNGEE. The chain's CDR3 is CASSVGSGNEQFF. The CDR3 nucleotides are TGTGCCAGCAGCGTGGGTAGCGGCAATGAGCAGTTCTTC. Complete variable domain (other parts from reference TRBV9 and TRBJ2-1): DSGVTQTPKHLITATGQRVTLRCSPRSGDLSVYWYQQSLDQGLQFLIQYYNGEERAKGNILERFSAQQFPDLHSELNLSSLELGDSALYFCASSVGSGNEQFFGPGTRLTVL.

This clone was seen a handful of times. This rearrangement joins TRBV5-1 to TRBJ1-3, with TRBD1 matching 8 bases. CDR1 SGHRS and CDR2 YFSETQ come from the germline V gene. With V trimmed by 4 bases and J by 2 bases, 5 bases remained unmatched. This CDR3 is built from 15 residues. The CDR3 region has the DNA TGCGCCAGCAGCACAAACAGGGGGGCTGGAAACACCATATATTTT. Its protein is CASSTNRGAGNTIYF.

The chain recombines TRBV20-1 with TRBJ1-4; D might be TRBD1 (5 bases). Trimming cost V 3 bases and J 8 bases, with 13 bases left between them. CDR3 length: 13 residues. Germline V gene data show CDR1 as DFQATT and CDR2 as SNEGSKA (reference sequence). The CDR3 sequence: CSASDQGGEKLFF. CDR3 in DNA: TGCAGTGCTAGTGATCAGGGAGGAGAAAAACTGTTTTTT.

The chain is built from TRBV9 and TRBJ2-7, with TRBD1 matching over 9 bases. Germline V gene lookup returns CDR1 SGDLS and CDR2 YYNGEE. J lost 2 bases, V lost 0 bases, and 3 bases had no gene match. CDR3 length equals 15 residues. The CDR3 loop is CASSVGGTGTYEQYF. Written as DNA, the CDR3 is TGTGCCAGCAGCGTAGGCGGGACAGGGACCTACGAGCAGTACTTC.